These T cell receptor beta chains were read from a single sample in a study of control samples from healthy donors and cancer patients. Sequencing used immunoSEQ multiplex PCR; TCRdb keeps in-frame clones, though not all of them. Of fewer than 100,000 clones in the sample, approximately 90% were seen once. The sequencing input was blood. These receptors originate from a woman aged 45 to 65 in good health. Both conserved end residues are part of each CDR3. A D gene is named only where the DNA matches it firmly. Clone size, where shown, is once, few, many, or a class for clones that have expanded.

NA	NA	TRBV2	TRBJ1-1	CASSKDGYTEAFF	TGTGCCAGCTCTAAGGACGGGTACACTGAAGCTTTCTTT
NA	NA	TRBV19	TRBJ1-3	CASSTGTTGNTIYF	TGTGCCAGTAGCACCGGGACAACTGGAAACACCATATATTTT
medium-sized	TRBD1	TRBV6-1	TRBJ1-1	CASSENPRGQAFF	TGTGCCAGCAGTGAAAACCCCAGGGGGCAAGCTTTCTTT
NA	NA	TRBV12-3/TRBV12-4	TRBJ1-4	CASSLLLGQKLFF	TGTGCCAGCAGTTTATTGCTTGGCCAGAAACTGTTTTTT
NA	TRBD1	TRBV18	TRBJ1-3	CASSNNRGQSGNTIYF	TGTGCCAGCTCAAACAACAGGGGGCAATCTGGAAACACCATATATTTT
once	NA	TRBV6-5	TRBJ1-1	CASARYMNTEAFF	TGTGCCAGCGCGCGCTACATGAACACTGAAGCTTTCTTT
NA	NA	TRBV5-6	TRBJ2-7	CASSLGKKSYEQYF	TGTGCCAGCAGCTTAGGCAAAAAATCTTACGAGCAGTACTTC
NA	NA	TRBV27	TRBJ1-5	CASSFRDQPQHF	TGTGCCAGCAGTTTCCGAGATCAGCCCCAGCATTTT
NA	TRBD2	TRBV5-1	TRBJ2-7	CASSRAPRREAEQYF	TGCGCCAGCAGCCGTGCCCCTCGACGGGAGGCCGAGCAGTACTTC
once	NA	TRBV10-3	TRBJ1-2	CATTDFQANYGYTF	TGTGCCACGACGGACTTCCAAGCTAACTATGGCTACACCTTC
NA	TRBD1	TRBV24-1	TRBJ2-1	CAAGQGAYNEQFF	TGTGCCGCGGGACAGGGGGCCTACAATGAGCAGTTCTTC
NA	NA	TRBV19	TRBJ2-7	CASSRSLSYEQYF	TGTGCCAGTAGTCGTAGTCTATCTTACGAGCAGTACTTC
NA	NA	TRBV25-1	TRBJ1-1	CASKGRDTEAFF	TGTGCCAGCAAGGGCAGAGACACTGAAGCTTTCTTT
NA	NA	TRBV20-1	TRBJ2-5	CSARVQETQYF	TGCAGTGCTAGAGTCCAAGAGACCCAGTACTTC
once	TRBD1	TRBV5-1	TRBJ2-3	CASSPGQGLTDTQYF	TGCGCCAGCAGCCCGGGACAGGGCCTCACAGATACGCAGTATTTT
NA	NA	TRBV12-3/TRBV12-4	TRBJ2-1	CASSFWGAEQFF	TGTGCCAGCAGTTTTTGGGGAGCTGAGCAGTTCTTC
NA	NA	TRBV18	TRBJ2-2	CASSRGQNTGELFF	TGTGCCAGCTCAAGGGGACAGAACACCGGGGAGCTGTTTTTT
NA	NA	TRBV11-2	TRBJ2-3	CASSRDLRDTQYF	TGTGCCAGCAGCAGAGATCTCAGAGATACGCAGTATTTT
NA	NA	TRBV19	TRBJ1-3	CASTQTGAGNTIYF	TGTGCCAGTACTCAGACAGGAGCTGGAAACACCATATATTTT
NA	NA	TRBV6-5	TRBJ1-4	CASSYSRVRSNEKLFF	TGTGCCAGCAGTTACTCGAGGGTCAGGTCTAATGAAAAACTGTTTTTT
NA	NA	TRBV3-1/TRBV3-2	TRBJ2-1	CASSLFRDRYNEQFF	TGTGCCAGCAGCCTTTTTCGGGACCGGTACAATGAGCAGTTCTTC
NA	NA	TRBV5-1	TRBJ2-3	CASSLFAGSTTDTQYF	TGCGCCAGCAGCTTGTTCGCGGGATCCACCACAGATACGCAGTATTTT
NA	NA	TRBV5-1	TRBJ1-2	CASSLEAGPYGYTF	TGCGCCAGCAGCTTGGAGGCCGGACCCTATGGCTACACCTTC
NA	TRBD2	TRBV5-8	TRBJ2-1	CASSLGTSSYNEQFF	TGTGCCAGCAGCTTGGGGACTAGCTCCTACAATGAGCAGTTCTTC
NA	TRBD1	TRBV18	TRBJ1-2	CASSPADRNYGYTF	TGTGCCAGCTCACCGGCGGACAGGAACTATGGCTACACCTTC
NA	TRBD1	TRBV19	TRBJ1-4	CASSRDRRDEKLFF	TGTGCCAGTAGCAGGGACAGGAGGGATGAAAAACTGTTTTTT
once	NA	TRBV5-1	TRBJ1-1	CASSLEEPALNTEAFF	TGCGCCAGCAGCTTGGAAGAGCCCGCTTTAAACACTGAAGCTTTCTTT
NA	TRBD1	TRBV6-5	TRBJ2-7	CASSYGQANYEQYF	TGTGCCAGCAGTTACGGACAGGCTAACTACGAGCAGTACTTC
NA	NA	TRBV5-5	TRBJ1-2	CASSLSVPYGYTF	TGTGCCAGCAGCTTGTCAGTCCCTTATGGCTACACCTTC
NA	NA	TRBV19	TRBJ1-3	CASSISSLPGNTIYF	TGTGCCAGTAGTATATCATCTCTGCCTGGAAACACCATATATTTT
NA	NA	TRBV19	TRBJ1-1	CASSIRPTRDTEAFF	TGTGCCAGTAGTATAAGACCAACTAGGGACACTGAAGCTTTCTTT
NA	TRBD1	TRBV19	TRBJ2-2	CASSIRQGTGELFF	TGTGCCAGTAGTATTAGACAGGGCACCGGGGAGCTGTTTTTT
NA	TRBD1	TRBV4-1	TRBJ1-5	CASSQVTIGTALNQPQHF	TGCGCCAGCAGCCAAGTTACTATAGGGACAGCCCTAAATCAGCCCCAGCATTTT
NA	NA	TRBV14	TRBJ2-1	CASSQEETNEQFF	TGTGCCAGCAGCCAAGAGGAGACTAATGAGCAGTTCTTC
once	TRBD1	TRBV5-4	TRBJ1-2	CASSLVQGEGYTF	TGTGCCAGCAGCTTGGTCCAGGGGGAGGGCTACACCTTC
NA	TRBD1	TRBV5-1	TRBJ1-2	CASRKAGGGEYGYTF	TGCGCCAGCAGAAAAGCAGGGGGCGGGGAGTATGGCTACACCTTC